Below, 8 T cell receptor beta chains from the same sample are listed, as sequenced in a study of blood T cell repertoires in COVID-19. Clones were read by immunoSEQ multiplex PCR, and TCRdb kept only the in-frame ones, dropping some. The data hold around 200,000 clones, with 83% observed a single time. Material for sequencing was peripheral blood. The receptors stem from a woman between 50 and 59 years old with acute or convalescent COVID-19.

V and J are TRBV4-1 and TRBJ2-3; a possible D gene is TRBD2 (5 bases). Germline lookup yields CDR1 MGHRA and CDR2 YSYEKL. This CDR3 region has 15 residues. Trimming took off 1 base at V and 5 bases at J, with 13 bases between the two ends. This CDR3 reads CASSQGGGERDTQYF. In nucleotides, the CDR3 is TGCGCCAGCAGCCAAGGCGGAGGTGAGAGAGATACGCAGTATTTT.

This chain uses TRBV27 with TRBJ2-3, with 10 bases identical to TRBD2. The trim removed 6 bases at V and 1 base at J, leaving 4 bases unmatched. This CDR3 comprises 15 residues. The germline V gene encodes CDR1 MNHEY and CDR2 SMNVEV (reference sequence). The CDR3 sequence is CASSPTSGGTDTQYF. In DNA form, the CDR3 reads TGTGCCAGCAGCCCTACTAGCGGGGGCACAGATACGCAGTATTTT.

This chain connects TRBV5-1 to TRBJ2-7, with D possibly TRBD1 on 6 matching bases. Between the trimmed V and J ends, which lost 3 bases and 2 bases, there was a span of 12 bases. The CDR3 runs to 14 residues. The germline CDR1 and CDR2 sequences are SGHRS and YFSETQ. The CDR3: CASSSTGSPYEQYF. The CDR3 DNA follows: TGCGCCAGCAGCTCTACAGGGTCCCCCTACGAGCAGTACTTC.

The gene calls are TRBV7-8 and TRBJ2-1; D is uncertain. This CDR3 region has 16 residues. In germline, CDR1 is SGHVS, CDR2 FQNEAQ. The V gene lost 2 bases and the J gene lost 0 bases, with 11 bases spanning the gap. CDR3 sequence (DNA): TGTGCCAGCAGCTTATTTGGCTCCAGCTCCTACAATGAGCAGTTCTTC. Its translation is CASSLFGSSSYNEQFF.

Here the CDR3 reads CASSPRLAGEYEQYF. CDR3 bases: TGTGCCAGCTCACCGAGACTAGCGGGAGAATACGAGCAGTACTTC. The chain uses TRBV18 and TRBJ2-7; 12 bases are a match to TRBD2. V lost 3 bases to trimming and J lost 4 bases; unmatched junction nucleotides: 4. The germline gives CDR1 KGHSH, CDR2 LQKENI. The CDR3 extends over 15 amino acids. The entire variable domain, with the rest obtained from reference TRBV18 and TRBJ2-7, is as follows: NAGVMQNPRHLVRRRGQEARLRCSPMKGHSHVYWYRQLPEEGLKFMVYLQKENIIDESGMPKERFSAEFPKEGPSILRIQQVVRGDSAAYFCASSPRLAGEYEQYFGPGTRLTVT.

This chain connects TRBV27 to TRBJ2-1, with 9 bases identical to TRBD2. The CDR3 is 14 residues long. The germline V gene has CDR1 MNHEY and CDR2 SMNVEV (reference sequence). Trimming at V came to 6 bases and at J to 2 bases, leaving 2 bases not matched to a gene. CDR3 DNA: TGTGCCAGCAGAGGCGGGAGGGCCTACAATGAGCAGTTCTTC. Protein sequence: CASRGGRAYNEQFF.

The chain recombines TRBV2 with TRBJ1-1, with D possibly TRBD1 on 6 matching bases. Germline CDR1 reads SNHLY; CDR2 reads FYNNEI. The CDR3 extends over 15 amino acids. V was pared by 3 bases and J by 0 bases, with 11 bases between. This CDR3 reads CASSDLGAMNTEAFF. CDR3 bases: TGTGCCAGCAGTGATTTGGGGGCCATGAACACTGAAGCTTTCTTT.

This clone was seen just once. The V call is TRBV27, the J call TRBJ2-7; D might be TRBD2 (5 bases). Germline CDR1 is MNHEY and CDR2 is SMNVEV (reference sequence). V was cut by 2 bases and J by 7 bases, with 12 bases left in between. CDR3 size: 13 residues. The DNA of the CDR3 is TGTGCCAGCAGTTTAGCCAGAACGGGAGAGCAGTACTTC. Its translation is CASSLARTGEQYF.